What follows are 9 T cell receptor beta chains derived from one specimen sequenced in a study of CD8 T cells in Susac syndrome. Random hexamers served to reverse transcribe about 0.5 to 1 ug RNA. TCRdb analysed the immunoSEQ multiplex PCR reads with MiXCR anew, one entry per CDR3 protein. This sample has hundreds of thousands of distinct CDR3 sequences, with almost 85% found just once. Sequenced: CD8+ T cells from PBMCs. The receptors shown here come from a human donor with multiple sclerosis.

This clonotype was found a few times. The chain joins TRBV11-2 to TRBJ2-6; the D is unclear. The V end was cut by 1 base, the J end by 4 bases, with 11 bases between. Germline V gene lookup returns CDR1 SGHAT and CDR2 FQNNGV. The CDR3 contains 16 residues. CDR3 in DNA: TGTGCCAGCAGCTTAGTCCTGGGTCCCGGGGCCAACGTCCTGACTTTC. It translates to CASSLVLGPGANVLTF.

This chain connects TRBV7-8 to TRBJ1-4, with a possible D match to TRBD1 (5 bases). The CDR3 runs to 17 residues. V was cut by 1 base and J by 4 bases, with 16 bases left in between. The V gene's germline CDR1 is SGHVS and CDR2 FQNEAQ. CDR3 region: CASSLEVEFRDNEKLFF. The CDR3 nucleotides read TGTGCCAGCAGCTTAGAGGTCGAGTTCAGGGATAATGAAAAACTGTTTTTT.

The chain has TRBV6-6 and TRBJ2-3; perhaps TRBD1 as D (6 bases). The germline CDR1 and CDR2 sequences are MNHNY and SVGAGI (reference sequence). The V end was cut by 2 bases, the J end by 2 bases, with 8 bases between. There are 14 residues in the CDR3. The CDR3 coding sequence is TGTGCCAGCAGTTACCAGGGGCTCACAGATACGCAGTATTTT. It encodes CASSYQGLTDTQYF.

The genes are TRBV19 and TRBJ1-5; perhaps TRBD1 as D (6 bases). With 5 bases removed from V and 4 bases from J, the gap between germline ends came to 12 bases. Germline V gene data show CDR1 as LNHDA and CDR2 as SQIVND (reference sequence). This CDR3 region has 14 residues. In nucleotides, the CDR3 is TGTGCCAGTAGTTTCTCGGACAGTAATCAGCCCCAGCATTTT. Its translation: CASSFSDSNQPQHF.

The chain has TRBV4-2 and TRBJ2-1; D unclear. CDR1 and CDR2 from the germline V gene are LGHNA and YNFKEQ. The CDR3 sequence is 12 residues long. Trimming cost V 3 bases and J 9 bases, with 9 bases left between them. CDR3 residues: CASSHAVGEQFF. The CDR3 nucleotides read TGTGCCAGCAGCCACGCGGTCGGTGAGCAGTTCTTC.

The rearrangement joins TRBV4-3 to TRBJ2-1, with a weak D call TRBD1 (5 bases). Trimming removed 0 bases at V and 4 bases at J, with 16 bases between. Germline CDR1 is LGHNA and CDR2 is YSLEER. CDR3 length: 17 amino acids. CDR3 residues: CASSQDIRAGIYNEQFF. DNA of the CDR3: TGCGCCAGCAGCCAAGATATCCGAGCAGGGATATACAATGAGCAGTTCTTC.

This sequence joins TRBV30 and TRBJ2-1; D gene unclear. V was cut by 6 bases and J by 5 bases, with 17 bases left in between. Germline lookup yields CDR1 GTSNPN and CDR2 SVGIG (reference sequence). The CDR3 totals 14 residues. The CDR3 region has the DNA TGTGCCTGCCCCGTCGGAATCAATAACAATGAGCAGTTCTTC. It translates to CACPVGINNNEQFF.

V and J are TRBV4-3 and TRBJ1-1; D gene unclear. Germline CDR1 and CDR2: LGHNA and YSLEER. Between the trimmed V and J ends, which lost 1 base and 0 bases, there was a span of 12 bases. The CDR3 sequence is 16 residues long. In nucleotides, the CDR3 is TGCGCCAGCAGCCAAGGGGAGGAGGTTTTGAACACTGAAGCTTTCTTT. Amino acids: CASSQGEEVLNTEAFF.

The chain couples TRBV20-1 to TRBJ1-4; TRBD1 is a possible D gene (5 bases). This CDR3 comprises 16 residues. CDR1 and CDR2 from the germline V gene are DFQATT and SNEGSKA (reference sequence). The V and J ends lost 0 bases and 8 bases respectively, with 19 bases between them. The CDR3 DNA sequence: TGCAGTGCTAGAGACCACAACTCAGGGTTACAAGAAAAACTGTTTTTT. This sequence encodes CSARDHNSGLQEKLFF.